This T cell receptor beta chain originates from a study of CD8 T cells in Susac syndrome. Random hexamers served to reverse transcribe roughly 0.5 to 1 ug RNA. TCRdb re-derived calls from the immunoSEQ multiplex PCR reads in MiXCR, one entry per CDR3 protein. This table has 350,000 to 550,000 distinct CDR3 sequences, 75% to 90% appearing once. The sample taken for sequencing was CD8+ T cells from PBMCs. The sequence derives from a human donor with multiple sclerosis.

The CDR3 loop reads CASSQGVGYEQYF. The CDR3 nucleotides are TGTGCCAGCAGTCAAGGGGTGGGCTACGAGCAGTACTTC. This chain links TRBV27 with TRBJ2-7; maybe TRBD1 (5 bases). Germline lookup yields CDR1 MNHEY and CDR2 SMNVEV (reference sequence). The CDR3 is 13 residues long. V was trimmed by 5 bases and J by 3 bases, leaving 11 bases between them.